This is a list of T cell receptor beta chains from one sample in a study of OX40 agonist ivuxolimab in advanced cancers. Clones were read by immunoSEQ multiplex PCR, and TCRdb kept only the in-frame ones, dropping some. Of tens of thousands of clones in the sample, about 91% are singletons; the top ten hold roughly 9.4%. Source: CD4+ or CD8+ T cells sorted from blood, taken in a trial of the OX40 agonist ivuxolimab. The receptor source for this set is an adult with an advanced solid tumor such as melanoma, head and neck, liver or kidney cancer. Both conserved end residues are part of each CDR3. The D gene is left open where the match is weak. Some rows have no size entry. The others give once, few or many, or a class for an expanded clone.

cdr3_nt	cdr3_aa	j_call	v_call	d_call	clone_size
TGTGCCAGTAGTATTACCGGGGCCTACGAGCAGTACTTC	CASSITGAYEQYF	TRBJ2-7	TRBV19	.	.
TGTGCCAGCAGCCGACCGGGACTAGCGATACAAGAGACCCAGTACTTC	CASSRPGLAIQETQYF	TRBJ2-5	TRBV21-1	.	.
TGCGCCAGCAGCCAAGAGGGGACCGGCAGGGGAGGTGACGAGCAGTACTTC	CASSQEGTGRGGDEQYF	TRBJ2-7	TRBV4-3	.	.
TGTGCCTGGAGTAAAGGGACAGGGGACACAGATACGCAGTATTTT	CAWSKGTGDTDTQYF	TRBJ2-3	TRBV30	TRBD1	.
TGTGCCAGCAGCCAAGCGGGGAGTTGGGAGGCAGGACAAGAGACCCAGTACTTC	CASSQAGSWEAGQETQYF	TRBJ2-5	TRBV4-2	.	.
TGTGCCAGCAGTTTACAAGGCCCCTCCTACGAGCAGTACTTC	CASSLQGPSYEQYF	TRBJ2-7	TRBV28	.	once
TGTGCCAGCAGTTTACAACTAGCATCCTACAATGAGCAGTTCTTC	CASSLQLASYNEQFF	TRBJ2-1	TRBV28	.	.
TGTGCCAGTAGTCCAGGACAGGGCCTTTACGAGCAGTACTTC	CASSPGQGLYEQYF	TRBJ2-7	TRBV19	TRBD1	.
TGTGCCAGCAGCTTAGGGGGACTAGCGGGGACTGAATACGAGCAGTACTTC	CASSLGGLAGTEYEQYF	TRBJ2-7	TRBV7-9	TRBD2	.
TGTGCCAGCAGCTCCCCGGACAGCTCCTACGAGCAGTACTTC	CASSSPDSSYEQYF	TRBJ2-7	TRBV5-4	.	.
TGTGCCATCAGTGTGGGGGGAAGGTTCAACACCATATATTTT	CAISVGGRFNTIYF	TRBJ1-3	TRBV10-3	.	few
TGTGCCAGCAGCTCCGTTTGGGAAGCCGAGGGAACGGGCACTGAAGCTTTCTTT	CASSSVWEAEGTGTEAFF	TRBJ1-1	TRBV5-4	.	.
TGCGCCAGCAGCCAAGAATCGTCTCATTACGAGCAGTACTTC	CASSQESSHYEQYF	TRBJ2-7	TRBV4-3	.	.
TGTGCCAGAAGCTTTCCGGCGTTGGGGCAAGTACAAGAGACCCAGTACTTC	CARSFPALGQVQETQYF	TRBJ2-5	TRBV5-3	.	once
TGCGCCAGCAGACGGGACAGTTCTTTCACTGAAGCTTTCTTT	CASRRDSSFTEAFF	TRBJ1-1	TRBV4-3	TRBD1	.
TGTGCCAGCAGCTGGGAGCGGGGGGTAACCGGGGAGCTGTTTTTT	CASSWERGVTGELFF	TRBJ2-2	TRBV11-3	TRBD2	.
TGTGCCAGCAGCCGGGGACAGGGAGCGATGAACTATGGCTACACCTTC	CASSRGQGAMNYGYTF	TRBJ1-2	TRBV13	TRBD1	.
TGTGCCAGCAGTTACAGGGTTAACACTGAAGCTTTCTTT	CASSYRVNTEAFF	TRBJ1-1	TRBV6-5	.	.
TGTGCCACCAGCTCAACGCTCGGGATTCCCCCATTGGGTACGCAGTATTTT	CATSSTLGIPPLGTQYF	TRBJ2-3	TRBV15	.	.
TGTGCCAGCAGCTTATTTGAGGGCCCGGATACGCAGTATTTT	CASSLFEGPDTQYF	TRBJ2-3	TRBV7-8	.	.
TGTGCCAGCAGCTTTTTAGTGACTAGCGGGAGATCGGGCACCGGGGAGCTGTTTTTT	CASSFLVTSGRSGTGELFF	TRBJ2-2	TRBV7-9	TRBD2	.
TGTGCCAGCAGCTTAGATCTGGGAGGGGGCTCCTATGGCTACACCTTC	CASSLDLGGGSYGYTF	TRBJ1-2	TRBV11-2	TRBD1	.
TGTGCCAGCAGCGTAGACCCCACAGATACGCAGTATTTT	CASSVDPTDTQYF	TRBJ2-3	TRBV9	.	.
TGTGCCAGCAGTTACTCGTCGACAGGGACGAACACTGAAGCTTTCTTT	CASSYSSTGTNTEAFF	TRBJ1-1	TRBV6-5	TRBD1	.
TGTGCCAGTACCACTCACCGCACAGATACGCAGTATTTT	CASTTHRTDTQYF	TRBJ2-3	TRBV19	.	.
TGCAGCGTAACCGGGACGTACCAAGAGACCCAGTACTTC	CSVTGTYQETQYF	TRBJ2-5	TRBV29-1	.	.
TGTGCCAGCAGTTTTGCAGGGGGCTACTCACCCCTCCACTTT	CASSFAGGYSPLHF	TRBJ1-6	TRBV27	TRBD1	once
TGTGCCAGCAGTGAGCCGGGGGGGCGGAACACCGGGGAGCTGTTTTTT	CASSEPGGRNTGELFF	TRBJ2-2	TRBV2	TRBD2	.
TGCAGCGTTTTACAGGGAACCGGGGAGCTGTTTTTT	CSVLQGTGELFF	TRBJ2-2	TRBV29-1	.	.
TGTGCCAGCAGTTACTCGAGCGGACAGGGGCAGTACTTC	CASSYSSGQGQYF	TRBJ2-7	TRBV6-5	TRBD1	.
TGTGCCAGCAGTTTATTTCTACCCTTGGGAGGGGATACCTCAAATGAGCAGTTCTTC	CASSLFLPLGGDTSNEQFF	TRBJ2-1	TRBV28	TRBD2	.
TGTGCCAGCAGCGTCACCGGGACAGGGGCGACTGGCTACACCTTC	CASSVTGTGATGYTF	TRBJ1-2	TRBV9	TRBD1	.
TGTGCCAGCAGCGGAGGTGTGGGGGGGGCCAACGTCCTGACTTTC	CASSGGVGGANVLTF	TRBJ2-6	TRBV6-5	.	.
TGCGCCAGCTTCGAGGGCCCGTCCTACAATGAGCAGTTCTTC	CASFEGPSYNEQFF	TRBJ2-1	TRBV5-1	.	.
TGCGCCAGCAGCCCTGGACAGGCGAACACTGAAGCTTTCTTT	CASSPGQANTEAFF	TRBJ1-1	TRBV4-3	TRBD1	.
TGTGCCAGCAGCGAAGCTGGATATCAGCCCCAGCATTTT	CASSEAGYQPQHF	TRBJ1-5	TRBV4-2	.	.
TGTGCCAGCAGCTTAGGAGGGGGTCGGAACACTGAAGCTTTCTTT	CASSLGGGRNTEAFF	TRBJ1-1	TRBV7-9	.	.
TGTGCCAGCAGGACAGCCGGTTTGAACACCGGGGAGCTGTTTTTT	CASRTAGLNTGELFF	TRBJ2-2	TRBV28	.	.
TGTGCCAGCGACCTAGGGGGGAATCAGCCCCAGCATTTT	CASDLGGNQPQHF	TRBJ1-5	TRBV19	.	.
TGCGCCAGCAGCCCCTGGACGGAGCAAACTTCCAACTATGGCTACACCTTC	CASSPWTEQTSNYGYTF	TRBJ1-2	TRBV4-1	.	.